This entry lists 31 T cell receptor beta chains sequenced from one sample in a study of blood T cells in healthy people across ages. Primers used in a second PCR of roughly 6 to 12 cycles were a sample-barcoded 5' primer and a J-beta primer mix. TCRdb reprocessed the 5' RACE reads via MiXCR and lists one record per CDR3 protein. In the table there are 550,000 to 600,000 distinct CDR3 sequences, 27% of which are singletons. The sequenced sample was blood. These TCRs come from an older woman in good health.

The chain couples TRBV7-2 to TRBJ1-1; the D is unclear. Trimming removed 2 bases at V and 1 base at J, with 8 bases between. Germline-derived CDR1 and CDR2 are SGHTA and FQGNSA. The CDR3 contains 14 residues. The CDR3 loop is CASSLYRENTEAFF. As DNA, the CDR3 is TGTGCCAGCAGCTTATACCGGGAGAACACTGAAGCTTTCTTT.

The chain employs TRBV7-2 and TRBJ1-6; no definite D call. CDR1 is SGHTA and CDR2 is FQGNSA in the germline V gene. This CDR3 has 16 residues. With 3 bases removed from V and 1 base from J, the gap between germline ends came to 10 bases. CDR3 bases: TGTGCCAGCAGCTTCCGGGGAGGTTCCTATAATTCACCCCTCCACTTT. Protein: CASSFRGGSYNSPLHF.

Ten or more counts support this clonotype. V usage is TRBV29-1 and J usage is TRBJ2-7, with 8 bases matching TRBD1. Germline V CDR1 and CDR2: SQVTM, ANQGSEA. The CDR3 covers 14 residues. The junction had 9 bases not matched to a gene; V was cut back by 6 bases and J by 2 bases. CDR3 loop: CSVARTGKAYEQYF. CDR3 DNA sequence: TGCAGCGTCGCCCGGACAGGGAAGGCCTACGAGCAGTACTTC.

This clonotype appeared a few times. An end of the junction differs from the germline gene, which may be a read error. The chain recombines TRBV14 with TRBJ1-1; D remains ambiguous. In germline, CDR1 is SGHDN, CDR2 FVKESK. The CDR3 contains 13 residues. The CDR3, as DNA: TGTGCCAGCAGCCAAGGGGAGAACATTGAAGCTTTCTTT. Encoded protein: CASSQGENIEAFF.

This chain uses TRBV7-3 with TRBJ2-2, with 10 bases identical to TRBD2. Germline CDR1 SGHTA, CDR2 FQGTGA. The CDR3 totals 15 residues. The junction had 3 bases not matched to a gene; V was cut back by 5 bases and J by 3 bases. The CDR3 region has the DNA TGTGCCAGCAGCCGCGGACTAGCGGACACCGGGGAGCTGTTTTTT. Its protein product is CASSRGLADTGELFF.

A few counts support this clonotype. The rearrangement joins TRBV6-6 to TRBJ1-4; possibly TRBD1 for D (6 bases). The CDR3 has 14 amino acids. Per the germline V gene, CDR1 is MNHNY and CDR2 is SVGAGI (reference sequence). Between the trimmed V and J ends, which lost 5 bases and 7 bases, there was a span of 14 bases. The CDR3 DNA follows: TGTGCCAGCAGTACAGGGCCTACGGTTGAAAAACTGTTTTTT. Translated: CASSTGPTVEKLFF.

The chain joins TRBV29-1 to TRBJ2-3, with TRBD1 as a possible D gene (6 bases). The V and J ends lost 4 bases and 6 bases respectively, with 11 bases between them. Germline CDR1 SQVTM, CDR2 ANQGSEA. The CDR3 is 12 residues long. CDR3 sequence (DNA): TGCAGCGTTGGTAGGGGGTATGATACGCAGTATTTT. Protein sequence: CSVGRGYDTQYF.

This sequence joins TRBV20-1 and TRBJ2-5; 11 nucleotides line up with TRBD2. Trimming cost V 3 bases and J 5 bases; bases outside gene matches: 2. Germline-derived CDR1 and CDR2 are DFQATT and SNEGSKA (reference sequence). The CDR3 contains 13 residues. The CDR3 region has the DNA TGCAGTGCTAGGACTAGCGGGGTGGAGACCCAGTACTTC. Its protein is CSARTSGVETQYF.

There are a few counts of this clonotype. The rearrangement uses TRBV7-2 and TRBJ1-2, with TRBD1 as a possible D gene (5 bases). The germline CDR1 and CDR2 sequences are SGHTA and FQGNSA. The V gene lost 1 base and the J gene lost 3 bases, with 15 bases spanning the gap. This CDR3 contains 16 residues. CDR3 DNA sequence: TGTGCCAGCAGCTTAGATCAGAGGGGCGCTGACTATGGCTACACCTTC. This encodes CASSLDQRGADYGYTF.

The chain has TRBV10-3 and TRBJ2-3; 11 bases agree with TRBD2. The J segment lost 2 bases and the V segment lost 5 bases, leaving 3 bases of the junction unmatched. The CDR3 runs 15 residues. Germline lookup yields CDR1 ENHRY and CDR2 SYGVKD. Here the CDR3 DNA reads TGTGCCATCAGTACGACTAGCGGGGACACAGATACGCAGTATTTT. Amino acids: CAISTTSGDTDTQYF.

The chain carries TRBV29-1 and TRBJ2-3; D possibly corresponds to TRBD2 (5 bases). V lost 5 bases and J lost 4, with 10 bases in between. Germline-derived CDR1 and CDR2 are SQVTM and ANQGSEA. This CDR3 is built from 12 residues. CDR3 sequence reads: CSVSGNPDTQYF. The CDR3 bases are TGCAGCGTTAGCGGCAACCCAGATACGCAGTATTTT.

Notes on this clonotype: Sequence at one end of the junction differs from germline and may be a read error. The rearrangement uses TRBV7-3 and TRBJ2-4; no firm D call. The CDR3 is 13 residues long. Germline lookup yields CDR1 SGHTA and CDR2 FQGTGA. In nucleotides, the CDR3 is TGTCCCAGCAGCCCCTCAACTCTGGGCATTCAGTACTTC. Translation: CPSSPSTLGIQYF.

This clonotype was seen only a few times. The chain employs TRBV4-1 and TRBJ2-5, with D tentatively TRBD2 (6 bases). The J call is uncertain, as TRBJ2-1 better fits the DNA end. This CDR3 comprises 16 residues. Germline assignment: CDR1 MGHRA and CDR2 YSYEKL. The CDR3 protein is CASSQAPGLIDNEQFF. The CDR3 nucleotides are TGCGCCAGCAGCCAAGCTCCGGGACTTATAGACAATGAGCAGTTCTTC.

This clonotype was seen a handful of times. CDR3 in DNA: TGTGCCAGCAGCGTCGGGCAGGGGAGACCAGATACGCAGTATTTT. Its translation is CASSVGQGRPDTQYF. The chain recombines TRBV9 with TRBJ2-3, with a weak D call TRBD1 (6 bases). CDR1 and CDR2 from the germline V gene are SGDLS and YYNGEE. Trimming stripped 2 bases from V and 4 bases from J, with 14 bases between. The CDR3 length is 15 residues.

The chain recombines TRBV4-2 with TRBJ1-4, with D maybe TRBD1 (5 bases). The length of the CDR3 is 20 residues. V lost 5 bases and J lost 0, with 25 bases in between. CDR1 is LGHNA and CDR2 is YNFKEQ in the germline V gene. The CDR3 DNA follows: TGTGCCAGCAGCGGTGGCAGGGCCTCATCCCCTACTACAACTAATGAAAAACTGTTTTTT. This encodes CASSGGRASSPTTTNEKLFF.

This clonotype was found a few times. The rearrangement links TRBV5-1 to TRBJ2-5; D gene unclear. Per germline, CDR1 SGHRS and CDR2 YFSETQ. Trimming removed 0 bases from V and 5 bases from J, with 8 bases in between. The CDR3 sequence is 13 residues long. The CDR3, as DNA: TGCGCCAGCAGCTTGGTTAGCTCGGAGACCCAGTACTTC. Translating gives CASSLVSSETQYF.

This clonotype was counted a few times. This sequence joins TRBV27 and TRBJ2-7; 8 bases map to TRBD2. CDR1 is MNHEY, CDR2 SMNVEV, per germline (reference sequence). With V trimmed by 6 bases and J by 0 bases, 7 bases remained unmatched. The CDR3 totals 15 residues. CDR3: CASRGGGRSSYEQYF. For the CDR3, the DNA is TGTGCCAGCAGAGGAGGCGGGAGGAGCTCCTACGAGCAGTACTTC.

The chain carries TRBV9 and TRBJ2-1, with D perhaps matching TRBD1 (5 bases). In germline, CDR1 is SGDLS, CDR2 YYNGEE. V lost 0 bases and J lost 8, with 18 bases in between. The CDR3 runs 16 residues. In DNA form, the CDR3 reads TGTGCCAGCAGCGTAGATGCAGGGTCCTTTGAGGATGAGCAGTTCTTC. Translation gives CASSVDAGSFEDEQFF.

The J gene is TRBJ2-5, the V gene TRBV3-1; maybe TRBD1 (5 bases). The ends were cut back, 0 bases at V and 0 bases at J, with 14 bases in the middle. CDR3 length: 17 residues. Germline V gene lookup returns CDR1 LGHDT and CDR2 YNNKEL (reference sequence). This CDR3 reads CASSQEGVSPYQETQYF. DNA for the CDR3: TGTGCCAGCAGCCAAGAAGGGGTGTCCCCCTACCAAGAGACCCAGTACTTC.

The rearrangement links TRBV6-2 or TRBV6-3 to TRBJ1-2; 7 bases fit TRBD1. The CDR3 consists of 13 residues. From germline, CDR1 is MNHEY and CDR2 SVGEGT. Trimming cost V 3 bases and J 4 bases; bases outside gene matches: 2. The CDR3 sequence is CASSYGDSYGYTF. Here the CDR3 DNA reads TGTGCCAGCAGTTATGGGGACAGCTATGGCTACACCTTC.

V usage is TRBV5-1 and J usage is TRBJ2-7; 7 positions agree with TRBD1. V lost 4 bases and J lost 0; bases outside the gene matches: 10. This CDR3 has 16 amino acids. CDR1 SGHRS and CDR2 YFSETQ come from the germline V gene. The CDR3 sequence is CASSRPGTASSYEQYF. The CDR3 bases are TGCGCCAGCAGCCGTCCCGGGACAGCGAGCTCCTACGAGCAGTACTTC.

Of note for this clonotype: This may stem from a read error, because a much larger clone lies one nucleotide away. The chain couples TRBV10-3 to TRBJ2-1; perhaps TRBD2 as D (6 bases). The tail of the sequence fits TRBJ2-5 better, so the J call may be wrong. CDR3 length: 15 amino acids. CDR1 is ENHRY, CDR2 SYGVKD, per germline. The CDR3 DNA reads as TGTGCCATCAGTGAGTCGATGGGAGGCCGGGAGATCCAGTACTTC. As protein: CAISESMGGREIQYF.

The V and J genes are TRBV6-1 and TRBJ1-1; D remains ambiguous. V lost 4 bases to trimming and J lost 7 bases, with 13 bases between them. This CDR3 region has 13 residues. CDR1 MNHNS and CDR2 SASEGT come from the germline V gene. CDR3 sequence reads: CASSVTGEIEAFF. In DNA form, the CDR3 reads TGTGCCAGCAGTGTGACCGGGGAGATTGAAGCTTTCTTT.

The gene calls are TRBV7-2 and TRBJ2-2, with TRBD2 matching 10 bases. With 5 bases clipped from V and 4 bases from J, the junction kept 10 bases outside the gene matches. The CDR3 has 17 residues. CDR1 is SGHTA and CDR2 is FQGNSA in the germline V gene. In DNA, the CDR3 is TGTGCCAGCAGCGAAGCCCAGCGGGGGGGGATCACCGGGGAGCTGTTTTTT. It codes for CASSEAQRGGITGELFF.

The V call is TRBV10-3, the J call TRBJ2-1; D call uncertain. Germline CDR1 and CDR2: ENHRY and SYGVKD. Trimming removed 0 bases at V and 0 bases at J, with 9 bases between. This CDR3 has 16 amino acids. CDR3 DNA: TGTGCCATCAGTGAGTCGATTCCTAGCTCCTACAATGAGCAGTTCTTC. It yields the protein CAISESIPSSYNEQFF.

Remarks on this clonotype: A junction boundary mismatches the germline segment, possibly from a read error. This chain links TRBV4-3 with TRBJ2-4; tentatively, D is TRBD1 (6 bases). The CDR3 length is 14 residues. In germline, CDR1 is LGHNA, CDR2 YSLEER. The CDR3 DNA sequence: TGCGCCAGCAGCCAAGATCTGACAGGAAACATTCACTACTTC. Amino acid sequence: CASSQDLTGNIHYF.

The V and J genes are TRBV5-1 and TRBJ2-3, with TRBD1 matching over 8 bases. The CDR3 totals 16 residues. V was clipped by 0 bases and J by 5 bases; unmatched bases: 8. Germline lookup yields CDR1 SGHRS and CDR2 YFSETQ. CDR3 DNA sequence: TGCGCCAGCAGCTTGGCCCTGGACAGGGTTGGAGATACGCAGTATTTT. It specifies CASSLALDRVGDTQYF. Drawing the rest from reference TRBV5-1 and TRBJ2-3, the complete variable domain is KAGVTQTPRYLIKTRGQQVTLSCSPISGHRSVSWYQQTPGQGLQFLFEYFSETQRNKGNFPGRFSGRQFSNSRSEMNVSTLELGDSALYLCASSLALDRVGDTQYFGPGTRLTVL.

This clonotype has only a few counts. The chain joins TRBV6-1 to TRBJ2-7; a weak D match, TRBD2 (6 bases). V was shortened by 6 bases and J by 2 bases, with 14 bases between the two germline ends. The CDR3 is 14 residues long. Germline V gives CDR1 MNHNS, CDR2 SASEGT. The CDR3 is CASRSTLAAYEQYF. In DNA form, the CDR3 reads TGTGCCAGCAGGTCGACACTAGCCGCCTACGAGCAGTACTTC.

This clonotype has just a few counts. The CDR3 region is CASSAGQGAGDGYTF. The DNA of the CDR3 is TGTGCCAGCAGCGCTGGACAGGGGGCGGGAGATGGCTACACCTTC. The chain links TRBV7-9 to TRBJ1-2; TRBD1 matches at 11 bases. V dropped 5 bases and J dropped 6; count of bases not matched to a gene: 8. This CDR3 is 15 amino acids long. Germline CDR1 is SEHNR and CDR2 is FQNEAQ (reference sequence).

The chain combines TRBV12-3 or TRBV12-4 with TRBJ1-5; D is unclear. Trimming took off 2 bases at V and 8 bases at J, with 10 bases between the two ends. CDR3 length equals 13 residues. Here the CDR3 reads CASSLSLQKPQHF. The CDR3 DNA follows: TGTGCCAGCAGTTTATCTTTACAGAAGCCCCAGCATTTT.

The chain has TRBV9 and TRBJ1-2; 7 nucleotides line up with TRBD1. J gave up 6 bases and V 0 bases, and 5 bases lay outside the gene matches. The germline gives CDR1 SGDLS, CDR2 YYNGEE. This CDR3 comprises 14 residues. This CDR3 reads CASSVGGQEHGYTF. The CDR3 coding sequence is TGTGCCAGCAGCGTAGGCGGACAGGAACATGGCTACACCTTC.